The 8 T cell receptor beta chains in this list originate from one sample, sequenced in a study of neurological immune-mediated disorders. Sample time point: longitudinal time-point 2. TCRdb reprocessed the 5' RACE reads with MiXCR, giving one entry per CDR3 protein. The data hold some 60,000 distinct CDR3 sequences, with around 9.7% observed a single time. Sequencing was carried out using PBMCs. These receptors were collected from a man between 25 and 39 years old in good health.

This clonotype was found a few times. The CDR3 spells CASSLGASGRSGELFF. Here the CDR3 DNA reads TGTGCCAGCAGTTTAGGGGCTAGCGGGAGGTCCGGGGAGCTGTTTTTT. The chain employs TRBV27 and TRBJ2-2; TRBD2 aligns across 11 bases. With 2 bases clipped from V and 6 bases from J, the junction kept 5 bases outside the gene matches. Germline CDR1 reads MNHEY; CDR2 reads SMNVEV (reference sequence). This CDR3 spans 16 amino acids.

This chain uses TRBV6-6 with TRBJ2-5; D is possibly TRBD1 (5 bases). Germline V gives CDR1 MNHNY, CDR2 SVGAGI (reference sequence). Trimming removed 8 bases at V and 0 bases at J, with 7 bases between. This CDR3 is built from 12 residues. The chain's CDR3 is CASARDQETQYF. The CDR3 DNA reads TGTGCCAGCGCCAGGGACCAAGAGACCCAGTACTTC.

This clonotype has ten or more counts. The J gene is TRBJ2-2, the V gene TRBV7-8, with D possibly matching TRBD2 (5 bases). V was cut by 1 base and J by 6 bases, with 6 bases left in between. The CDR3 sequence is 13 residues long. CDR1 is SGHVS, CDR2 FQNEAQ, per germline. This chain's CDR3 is CASSLVGAGELFF. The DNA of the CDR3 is TGTGCCAGCAGCTTAGTCGGGGCCGGGGAGCTGTTTTTT.

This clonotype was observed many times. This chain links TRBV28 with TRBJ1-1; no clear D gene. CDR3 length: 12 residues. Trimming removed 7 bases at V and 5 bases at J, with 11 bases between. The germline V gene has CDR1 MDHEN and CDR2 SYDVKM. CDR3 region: CASTTRDTEAFF. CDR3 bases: TGTGCCAGCACTACGAGGGATACTGAAGCTTTCTTT.

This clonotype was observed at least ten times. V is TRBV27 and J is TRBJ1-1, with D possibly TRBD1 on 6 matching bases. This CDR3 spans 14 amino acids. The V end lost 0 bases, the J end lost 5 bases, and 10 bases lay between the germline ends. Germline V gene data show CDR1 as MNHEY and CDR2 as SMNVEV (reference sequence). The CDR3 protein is CASSLSGGRTEAFF. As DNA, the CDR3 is TGTGCCAGCAGTTTATCCGGGGGGCGGACTGAAGCTTTCTTT.

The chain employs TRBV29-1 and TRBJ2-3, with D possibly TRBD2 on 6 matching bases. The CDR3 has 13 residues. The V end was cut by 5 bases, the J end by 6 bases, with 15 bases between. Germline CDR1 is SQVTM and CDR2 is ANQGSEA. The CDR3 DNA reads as TGCAGCGTTTTTTCCCCGGGGAGGGATACGCAGTATTTT. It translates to CSVFSPGRDTQYF.

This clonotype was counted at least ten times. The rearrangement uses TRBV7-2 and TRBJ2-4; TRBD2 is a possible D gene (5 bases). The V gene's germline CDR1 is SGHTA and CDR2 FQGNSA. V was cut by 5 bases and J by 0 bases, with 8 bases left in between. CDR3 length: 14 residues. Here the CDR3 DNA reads TGTGCCAGCAGCAAAGGACTAGCCAAAAACATTCAGTACTTC. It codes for CASSKGLAKNIQYF.

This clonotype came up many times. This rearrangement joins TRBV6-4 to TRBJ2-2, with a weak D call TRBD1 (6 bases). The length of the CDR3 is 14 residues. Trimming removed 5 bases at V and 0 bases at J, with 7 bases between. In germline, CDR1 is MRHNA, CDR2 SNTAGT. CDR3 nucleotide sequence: TGTGCCAGCAGTTGGGACACGAACACCGGGGAGCTGTTTTTT. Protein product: CASSWDTNTGELFF.